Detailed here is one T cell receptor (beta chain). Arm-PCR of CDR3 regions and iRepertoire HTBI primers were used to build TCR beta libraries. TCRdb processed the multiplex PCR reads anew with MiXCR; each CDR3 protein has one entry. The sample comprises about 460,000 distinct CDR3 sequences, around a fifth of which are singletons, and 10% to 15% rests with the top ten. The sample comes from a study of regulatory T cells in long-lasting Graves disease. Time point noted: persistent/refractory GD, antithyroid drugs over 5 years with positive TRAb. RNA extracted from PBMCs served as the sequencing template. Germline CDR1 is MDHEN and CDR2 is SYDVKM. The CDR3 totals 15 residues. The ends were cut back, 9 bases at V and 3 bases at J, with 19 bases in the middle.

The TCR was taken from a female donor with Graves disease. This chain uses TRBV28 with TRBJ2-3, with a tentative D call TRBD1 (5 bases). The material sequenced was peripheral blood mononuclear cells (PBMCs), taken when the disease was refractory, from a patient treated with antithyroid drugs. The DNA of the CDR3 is TGTGCCAGTACTCAAGGGTTGAAGGGGACAGATACGCAGTATTTT. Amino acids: CASTQGLKGTDTQYF.